This T cell receptor beta chain stems from a study of T cell responses to AZD1222 COVID-19 vaccine. General study results and limits: The sample set comprised mostly white British donors with more females, and clonal diversity was possibly underestimated.

For this clone: Its antigen is currently unknown.

TCRdb's copy holds only in-frame clones and misses some; the assay was immunoSEQ multiplex PCR. Among about 120,000 clones listed, approximately 91% were seen once. This material consisted of peripheral blood, taken 28 days after the second AZD1222 dose. This clonotype was obtained from an adult who received the AZD1222 COVID-19 vaccine.

In nucleotides, the CDR3 is TGCGCCAGCAGCGACGGACAGGGTGACATTTTAGTGAACGAGCAGTACTTC. Translated: CASSDGQGDILVNEQYF. The chain combines TRBV5-1 with TRBJ2-7; TRBD1 matches at 8 bases. Trimming took 4 bases from V and 5 from J; bases not matched to a gene: 17. The CDR3 spans 17 residues. Germline lookup yields CDR1 SGHRS and CDR2 YFSETQ.